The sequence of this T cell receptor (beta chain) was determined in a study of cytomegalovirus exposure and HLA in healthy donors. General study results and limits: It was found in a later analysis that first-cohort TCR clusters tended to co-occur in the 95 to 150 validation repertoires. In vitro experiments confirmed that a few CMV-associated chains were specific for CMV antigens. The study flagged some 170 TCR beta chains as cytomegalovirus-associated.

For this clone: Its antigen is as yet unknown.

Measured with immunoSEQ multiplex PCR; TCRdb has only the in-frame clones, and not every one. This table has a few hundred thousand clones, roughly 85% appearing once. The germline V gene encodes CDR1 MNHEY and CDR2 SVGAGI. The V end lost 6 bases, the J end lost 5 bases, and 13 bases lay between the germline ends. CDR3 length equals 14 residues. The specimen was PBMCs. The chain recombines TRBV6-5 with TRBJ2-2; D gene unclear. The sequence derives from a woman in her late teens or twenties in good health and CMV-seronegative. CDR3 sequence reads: CASSQDPWTGELFF. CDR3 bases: TGTGCCAGCAGCCAGGATCCCTGGACCGGGGAGCTGTTTTTT.